A selection of T cell receptor beta chains follows, all from one sample in a study of blood T cell repertoires in COVID-19. Method: immunoSEQ multiplex PCR; TCRdb's copy keeps in-frame clones and lacks some. The repertoire includes 150,000 or so clones, over 80% of them detected once, and 13% sits in the top ten. Sequencing was done on a sample of peripheral blood. All receptors come from a man between 65 and 85 years old who had recovered from COVID-19. The CDR3 runs from the conserved cysteine through the conserved F or W. The order of the fields is CDR3 length, J gene, D gene, V gene, CDR3 protein. The D gene is left open where the match is weak.

CDR3 length: 13
J gene: TRBJ1-5
D gene: TRBD1
V gene: TRBV19
CDR3 protein: CASSGTGVSPQHF

CDR3 length: 18
J gene: TRBJ2-3
D gene: TRBD2
V gene: TRBV7-8
CDR3 protein: CASSRIAGGISSTDTQYF

CDR3 length: 14
J gene: TRBJ2-5
D gene: TRBD1
V gene: TRBV7-2
CDR3 protein: CASSLQGAPETQYF

CDR3 length: 17
J gene: TRBJ1-2
D gene: NA
V gene: TRBV18
CDR3 protein: CASSRRQAPDGLYGYTF

CDR3 length: 15
J gene: TRBJ1-5
D gene: NA
V gene: TRBV30
CDR3 protein: CAWSVGRGHNQPQHF

CDR3 length: 16
J gene: TRBJ2-3
D gene: TRBD2
V gene: TRBV19
CDR3 protein: CASSILTSGGTDTQYF

CDR3 length: 14
J gene: TRBJ1-1
D gene: NA
V gene: TRBV7-9
CDR3 protein: CASSLEGVSTEAFF

CDR3 length: 15
J gene: TRBJ2-3
D gene: TRBD1
V gene: TRBV7-2
CDR3 protein: CASSPLGSGGDTQYF

CDR3 length: 14
J gene: TRBJ1-4
D gene: NA
V gene: TRBV27
CDR3 protein: CASSPQGSHEKLFF

CDR3 length: 15
J gene: TRBJ2-5
D gene: TRBD2
V gene: TRBV4-1
CDR3 protein: CASSQGSGGQETQYF

CDR3 length: 13
J gene: TRBJ2-5
D gene: NA
V gene: TRBV18
CDR3 protein: CASATGFQETQYF

CDR3 length: 16
J gene: TRBJ2-7
D gene: TRBD2
V gene: TRBV27
CDR3 protein: CASSLVVAGGGYEQYF

CDR3 length: 14
J gene: TRBJ1-5
D gene: NA
V gene: TRBV30
CDR3 protein: CAWSPGSSNQPQHF

CDR3 length: 14
J gene: TRBJ1-1
D gene: NA
V gene: TRBV2
CDR3 protein: CATRPGRGRTEAFF

CDR3 length: 15
J gene: TRBJ1-5
D gene: TRBD1
V gene: TRBV2
CDR3 protein: CASSEMGQSNQPQHF

CDR3 length: 14
J gene: TRBJ1-2
D gene: NA
V gene: TRBV28
CDR3 protein: CASSWGNADGGYTF

CDR3 length: 15
J gene: TRBJ2-1
D gene: TRBD1
V gene: TRBV5-8
CDR3 protein: CASSTDRASYNEQFF

CDR3 length: 18
J gene: TRBJ2-2
D gene: TRBD2
V gene: TRBV5-1
CDR3 protein: CASSLTRLAGDNTGELFF

CDR3 length: 18
J gene: TRBJ2-1
D gene: NA
V gene: TRBV19
CDR3 protein: CASSISLYNVLSYNEQFF

CDR3 length: 13
J gene: TRBJ1-1
D gene: NA
V gene: TRBV10-1
CDR3 protein: CASSGQLGTEAFF

CDR3 length: 11
J gene: TRBJ2-3
D gene: NA
V gene: TRBV28
CDR3 protein: CASSSRYTQYF

CDR3 length: 15
J gene: TRBJ2-2
D gene: TRBD2
V gene: TRBV29-1
CDR3 protein: CSGTSGTSPTGELFF

CDR3 length: 14
J gene: TRBJ1-6
D gene: NA
V gene: TRBV6-5
CDR3 protein: CASSTSRGYSPLHF

CDR3 length: 13
J gene: TRBJ2-1
D gene: TRBD2
V gene: TRBV3-1/TRBV3-2
CDR3 protein: CASSLAGRNEQFF

CDR3 length: 14
J gene: TRBJ1-5
D gene: NA
V gene: TRBV28
CDR3 protein: CASSFSGSNQPQHF

CDR3 length: 15
J gene: TRBJ1-2
D gene: TRBD1
V gene: TRBV27
CDR3 protein: CASRSQGGRGYGYTF

CDR3 length: 16
J gene: TRBJ2-5
D gene: TRBD2
V gene: TRBV28
CDR3 protein: CASSFPPSGRGETQYF

CDR3 length: 14
J gene: TRBJ2-2
D gene: TRBD2
V gene: TRBV10-2
CDR3 protein: CASIGLAEAGELFF

CDR3 length: 16
J gene: TRBJ2-5
D gene: TRBD2
V gene: TRBV4-3
CDR3 protein: CASSPGVAGDQETQYF

CDR3 length: 17
J gene: TRBJ2-1
D gene: NA
V gene: TRBV24-1
CDR3 protein: CATSDPYRRGRGNEQFF

CDR3 length: 15
J gene: TRBJ2-2
D gene: NA
V gene: TRBV5-5
CDR3 protein: CASSSATGGAGELFF

CDR3 length: 14
J gene: TRBJ2-1
D gene: TRBD2
V gene: TRBV2
CDR3 protein: CASGGTSGRGEQFF

CDR3 length: 14
J gene: TRBJ2-1
D gene: NA
V gene: TRBV5-1
CDR3 protein: CASSSRGPHNEQFF

CDR3 length: 16
J gene: TRBJ2-5
D gene: TRBD2
V gene: TRBV7-9
CDR3 protein: CASSSGTSVPQETQYF

CDR3 length: 15
J gene: TRBJ2-6
D gene: NA
V gene: TRBV9
CDR3 protein: CASSTRSSGANVLTF

CDR3 length: 15
J gene: TRBJ2-3
D gene: TRBD2
V gene: TRBV5-6
CDR3 protein: CASSRAGGLGDTQYF

CDR3 length: 16
J gene: TRBJ1-5
D gene: TRBD1
V gene: TRBV6-1
CDR3 protein: CASSADRSYSNQPQHF